This TCR beta chain was sequenced for a study of blood T cell repertoires in COVID-19. About the research overall: COVID-19 samples, acute and convalescent, were from the United States, Italy and Spain.

Authors' data handling: Amplification with reference gene primers provided the estimates of nucleated cell counts. Method: immunoSEQ multiplex PCR; TCRdb's copy keeps in-frame clones and lacks some. Clone size and the V and J calls come from that table; the DNA yielded D and trimming. Altogether fewer than 200,000 clones are present, 74% being singletons, with the ten largest covering 3%. Germline assignment: CDR1 SGHDT and CDR2 YYEEEE. V lost 2 bases and J lost 2; bases outside the gene matches: 4. The CDR3 runs to 16 residues. The V call is TRBV5-6, the J call TRBJ2-3; 11 bases are a match to TRBD2. The receptor was derived from a woman aged 80 or over with acute or convalescent COVID-19. The sample consisted of peripheral blood. This chain's CDR3 is CASSLRTSGPTDTQYF. The DNA of the CDR3 is TGTGCCAGCAGCTTACGGACTAGCGGGCCCACAGATACGCAGTATTTT.